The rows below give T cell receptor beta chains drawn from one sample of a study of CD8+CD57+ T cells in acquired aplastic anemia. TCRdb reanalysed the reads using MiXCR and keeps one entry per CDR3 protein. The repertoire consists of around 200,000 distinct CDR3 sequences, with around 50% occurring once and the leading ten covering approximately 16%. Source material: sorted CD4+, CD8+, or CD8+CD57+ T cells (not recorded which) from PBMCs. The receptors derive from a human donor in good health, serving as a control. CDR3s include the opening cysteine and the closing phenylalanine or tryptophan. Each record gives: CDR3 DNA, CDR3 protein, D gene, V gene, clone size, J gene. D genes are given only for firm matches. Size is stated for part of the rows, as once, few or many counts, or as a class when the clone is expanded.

CDR3nt: TGTGCCAGCAGCTTAGGCGCAGGGGTAGGTTCACCCCTCCACTTT
CDR3aa: CASSLGAGVGSPLHF
d_gene: .
v_gene: TRBV7-3
abundance: many
j_gene: TRBJ1-6

CDR3nt: TGTGCCAGCAGCGTCGGGGGGGGTGAAGCTTTCTTT
CDR3aa: CASSVGGGEAFF
d_gene: .
v_gene: TRBV7-3
abundance: .
j_gene: TRBJ1-1

CDR3nt: TGTGCCAGCAGCATAGACCAAACTTTGCAGTATTTT
CDR3aa: CASSIDQTLQYF
d_gene: .
v_gene: TRBV9
abundance: many
j_gene: TRBJ2-3

CDR3nt: TGTGCCAGCAGTGAAGCGCAGGGTTACGAGCAGTACTTC
CDR3aa: CASSEAQGYEQYF
d_gene: .
v_gene: TRBV2
abundance: .
j_gene: TRBJ2-7

CDR3nt: TGTGCCAGCAGCTCGGGACAGGACTATGGCTACACCTTC
CDR3aa: CASSSGQDYGYTF
d_gene: TRBD1
v_gene: TRBV7-3
abundance: many
j_gene: TRBJ1-2

CDR3nt: TGTGCCAGCAGTTACCCTACAGGGGGGTTAACCGAGCAGTACTTC
CDR3aa: CASSYPTGGLTEQYF
d_gene: TRBD1
v_gene: TRBV6-6
abundance: many
j_gene: TRBJ2-7

CDR3nt: TGTGCCAGCAGCTTATCCTCTAGCGGGGGGGCAGAGACCCAGTACTTC
CDR3aa: CASSLSSSGGAETQYF
d_gene: TRBD2
v_gene: TRBV7-7
abundance: once
j_gene: TRBJ2-5

CDR3nt: TGTGCCAGCTCATCGACAGGGTCTGTCAAAAACATTCAGTACTTC
CDR3aa: CASSSTGSVKNIQYF
d_gene: TRBD1
v_gene: TRBV18
abundance: .
j_gene: TRBJ2-4

CDR3nt: TGTGCCAGCACCGTAAATCCTCATCTGAACACTGAAGCTTTCTTT
CDR3aa: CASTVNPHLNTEAFF
d_gene: .
v_gene: TRBV7-9
abundance: few
j_gene: TRBJ1-1

CDR3nt: TGTGCCAGCAGCAAAGGACAGAACTATGGCTACACCTTC
CDR3aa: CASSKGQNYGYTF
d_gene: .
v_gene: TRBV7-9
abundance: many
j_gene: TRBJ1-2

CDR3nt: TGTGCCACCAGTGATTACAATGAGCAGTTCTTC
CDR3aa: CATSDYNEQFF
d_gene: .
v_gene: TRBV24-1
abundance: .
j_gene: TRBJ2-1

CDR3nt: TGTGCCAGCAGCGTAGAGGCCCCGGGAACCAGGGAGCTGTTTTTT
CDR3aa: CASSVEAPGTRELFF
d_gene: .
v_gene: TRBV9
abundance: .
j_gene: TRBJ2-2

CDR3nt: TGTACCAGCTCTACAGCGACCTACGAGCAGTACTTC
CDR3aa: CTSSTATYEQYF
d_gene: .
v_gene: TRBV2
abundance: .
j_gene: TRBJ2-7

CDR3nt: TGTGCCAGCAGTGAAGGCCAGAGGGTTTCGTCACCCCTCCACTTT
CDR3aa: CASSEGQRVSSPLHF
d_gene: .
v_gene: TRBV25-1
abundance: .
j_gene: TRBJ1-6

CDR3nt: TGTGCCAGCAGACCTCCGGGACTAGAAGCAGATACGCAGTATTTT
CDR3aa: CASRPPGLEADTQYF
d_gene: TRBD2
v_gene: TRBV7-2
abundance: many
j_gene: TRBJ2-3

CDR3nt: TGCAGTGCTAGACGTAGGCGGGGACAGCAGGGGGATACGCAGTATTTT
CDR3aa: CSARRRRGQQGDTQYF
d_gene: .
v_gene: TRBV20-1
abundance: .
j_gene: TRBJ2-3

CDR3nt: TGTGCCAGCAGCCAAGGGGATGGACTAGGCCACAATTTCTTC
CDR3aa: CASSQGDGLGHNFF
d_gene: TRBD2
v_gene: TRBV4-2
abundance: many
j_gene: TRBJ2-1

CDR3nt: TGTGCCAGCAGTGAGTTTCAGCAGTACTTC
CDR3aa: CASSEFQQYF
d_gene: .
v_gene: TRBV2
abundance: .
j_gene: TRBJ2-7

CDR3nt: TGCGCCAGCAGCTTGAACGACCCGGCGGCAACTAATGAAAAACTGTTTTTT
CDR3aa: CASSLNDPAATNEKLFF
d_gene: .
v_gene: TRBV5-1
abundance: many
j_gene: TRBJ1-4

CDR3nt: TGCAGTGCTCCGGACAGGGCGACTCAGCCCCAGCATTTT
CDR3aa: CSAPDRATQPQHF
d_gene: TRBD1
v_gene: TRBV20-1
abundance: many
j_gene: TRBJ1-5

CDR3nt: TGTGCCAGCAGCTTAGATGGCGGGCCAGCTTTCTTT
CDR3aa: CASSLDGGPAFF
d_gene: .
v_gene: TRBV11-3
abundance: .
j_gene: TRBJ1-1

CDR3nt: TGTGCCAGCAGCACGACGGGGACTAGCGGGAGGGCCGACAATGAGCAGTTCTTC
CDR3aa: CASSTTGTSGRADNEQFF
d_gene: TRBD2
v_gene: TRBV7-9
abundance: .
j_gene: TRBJ2-1

CDR3nt: TGTGCCAGCAGCCAATTACGGATGCAGGGAACCTACGAGCAGTACTTC
CDR3aa: CASSQLRMQGTYEQYF
d_gene: .
v_gene: TRBV16
abundance: .
j_gene: TRBJ2-7

CDR3nt: TGCGCCAGTAAACCGGGACAGGGTTACAATGAGCAGTTCTTC
CDR3aa: CASKPGQGYNEQFF
d_gene: TRBD1
v_gene: TRBV5-1
abundance: many
j_gene: TRBJ2-1

CDR3nt: TGTGCCAGCCTACCGTCGGCAGCCGGGGAGCTGTTTTTT
CDR3aa: CASLPSAAGELFF
d_gene: .
v_gene: TRBV10-3
abundance: .
j_gene: TRBJ2-2

CDR3nt: TGTGCCAGCAGTGATACTAGCGGGGGGGTCAATGAGCAGTTCTTC
CDR3aa: CASSDTSGGVNEQFF
d_gene: TRBD2
v_gene: TRBV28
abundance: many
j_gene: TRBJ2-1

CDR3nt: TGTGCCAGCAGCTTAAGGGGGGGGGGGGGCAACACTGAAGCTTTCTTT
CDR3aa: CASSLRGGGGNTEAFF
d_gene: .
v_gene: TRBV7-6
abundance: few
j_gene: TRBJ1-1

CDR3nt: TGTGCCAGCAGTCGGACACCTAAGGGGACCTACGAGCAGTACTTC
CDR3aa: CASSRTPKGTYEQYF
d_gene: .
v_gene: TRBV3-1
abundance: many
j_gene: TRBJ2-7

CDR3nt: TGTGCCAGCGGGATGAACACTGAAGCTTTCTTT
CDR3aa: CASGMNTEAFF
d_gene: .
v_gene: TRBV7-9
abundance: few
j_gene: TRBJ1-1

CDR3nt: TGTGCCAGCAGCACTACACCCTCCTACGAGCAGTACTTC
CDR3aa: CASSTTPSYEQYF
d_gene: .
v_gene: TRBV11-3
abundance: few
j_gene: TRBJ2-7

CDR3nt: TGTGCCAGCAGCGTAGGTGAGGGTGGGACTGAAGCTTTCTTT
CDR3aa: CASSVGEGGTEAFF
d_gene: .
v_gene: TRBV9
abundance: once
j_gene: TRBJ1-1

CDR3nt: TGTGCCAGCAGCCTACAGGGGATTCGGCAGCCCCAGCATTTT
CDR3aa: CASSLQGIRQPQHF
d_gene: TRBD1
v_gene: TRBV28
abundance: once
j_gene: TRBJ1-5

CDR3nt: TGTGCCAGCAGCTTTACAGGGGCTGGAAACACCATATATTTT
CDR3aa: CASSFTGAGNTIYF
d_gene: TRBD1
v_gene: TRBV5-6
abundance: many
j_gene: TRBJ1-3

CDR3nt: TGTGCCAGCAGCTTATTAGCAGGGGGTACAGATACGCAGTTCTTC
CDR3aa: CASSLLAGGTDTQFF
d_gene: TRBD1
v_gene: TRBV7-9
abundance: .
j_gene: TRBJ2-1

CDR3nt: TGCGCCAGCAGCTTGGACAGGGGAATTGGGACCGACACTGAAGCTTTCTTT
CDR3aa: CASSLDRGIGTDTEAFF
d_gene: TRBD1
v_gene: TRBV5-1
abundance: many
j_gene: TRBJ1-1

CDR3nt: TGTGCCAGTAGCCGACTCCAGGGGGGGTCCTACGAGCAGTACTTC
CDR3aa: CASSRLQGGSYEQYF
d_gene: .
v_gene: TRBV19
abundance: .
j_gene: TRBJ2-7

CDR3nt: TGTGCCAGCAGACTCGGTGGGGGGAGCCTCGAGACCCAGTACTTC
CDR3aa: CASRLGGGSLETQYF
d_gene: .
v_gene: TRBV12-3/TRBV12-4
abundance: few
j_gene: TRBJ2-5

CDR3nt: TGCAGTGCTAGTGGGGGCCGGGGATGGGACAATGAGCAGTTCTTC
CDR3aa: CSASGGRGWDNEQFF
d_gene: .
v_gene: TRBV20-1
abundance: .
j_gene: TRBJ2-1

CDR3nt: TGCGCCAGCAGCTTGGTAGGTCAGGGAAGAGGAAACACCATATATTTT
CDR3aa: CASSLVGQGRGNTIYF
d_gene: .
v_gene: TRBV5-1
abundance: many
j_gene: TRBJ1-3

CDR3nt: TGTGCCAGCAGCCTAAGCGGGGGAGCTAACTATGGCTACACCTTC
CDR3aa: CASSLSGGANYGYTF
d_gene: .
v_gene: TRBV11-3
abundance: once
j_gene: TRBJ1-2

CDR3nt: TGTGCCAGCAGCGTAGCGGGGACGGGGGATGAGCAGTTCTTC
CDR3aa: CASSVAGTGDEQFF
d_gene: .
v_gene: TRBV9
abundance: .
j_gene: TRBJ2-1

CDR3nt: TGTGCCAGCAGCTGGCTTGGGACTACCACCAATGAGCAGTTCTTC
CDR3aa: CASSWLGTTTNEQFF
d_gene: TRBD2
v_gene: TRBV11-3
abundance: many
j_gene: TRBJ2-1

CDR3nt: TGTGCCAGCAGTGGCCAGGGACAGGGTTCCCACGAGCAGTACTTC
CDR3aa: CASSGQGQGSHEQYF
d_gene: TRBD1
v_gene: TRBV7-2
abundance: .
j_gene: TRBJ2-7